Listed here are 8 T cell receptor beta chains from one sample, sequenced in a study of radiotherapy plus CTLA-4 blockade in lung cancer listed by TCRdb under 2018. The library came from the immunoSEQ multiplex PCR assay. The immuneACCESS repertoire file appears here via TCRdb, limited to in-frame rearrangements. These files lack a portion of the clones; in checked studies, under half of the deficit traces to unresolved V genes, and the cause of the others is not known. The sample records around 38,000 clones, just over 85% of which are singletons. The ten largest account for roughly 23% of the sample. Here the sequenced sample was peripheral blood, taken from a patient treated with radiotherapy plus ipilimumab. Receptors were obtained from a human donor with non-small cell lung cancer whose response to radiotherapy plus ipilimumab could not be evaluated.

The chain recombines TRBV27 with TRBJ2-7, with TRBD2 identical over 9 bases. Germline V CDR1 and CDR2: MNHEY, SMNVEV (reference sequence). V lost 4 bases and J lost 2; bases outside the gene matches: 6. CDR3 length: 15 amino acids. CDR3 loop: CASSWRGGLAYEQYF. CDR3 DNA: TGTGCCAGCAGTTGGCGGGGGGGTCTCGCCTACGAGCAGTACTTC.

The CDR3 DNA is TGTGCCAGCAGCCTAAGAAGAGCCACAGATACGCAGTATTTT. Encoded protein: CASSLRRATDTQYF. The chain employs TRBV27 and TRBJ2-3; D call uncertain. Trimming removed 6 bases at V and 2 bases at J, with 12 bases between. Looked up from germline, CDR1 is MNHEY and CDR2 is SMNVEV (reference sequence). This CDR3 has 14 amino acids.

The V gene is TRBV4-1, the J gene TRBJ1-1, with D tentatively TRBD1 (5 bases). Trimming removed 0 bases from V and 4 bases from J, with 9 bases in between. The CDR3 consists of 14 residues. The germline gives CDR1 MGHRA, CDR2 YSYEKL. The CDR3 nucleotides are TGCGCCAGCAGCCAAGAGGGGGGGATCACTGAAGCTTTCTTT. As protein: CASSQEGGITEAFF.

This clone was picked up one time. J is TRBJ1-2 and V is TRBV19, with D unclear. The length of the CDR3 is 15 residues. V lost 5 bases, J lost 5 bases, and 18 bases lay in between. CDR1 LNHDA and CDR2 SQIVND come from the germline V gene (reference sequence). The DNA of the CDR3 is TGTGCCAGTAGTGAGGTGGGGAGCGGGCTTTATGGCTACACCTTC. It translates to CASSEVGSGLYGYTF.

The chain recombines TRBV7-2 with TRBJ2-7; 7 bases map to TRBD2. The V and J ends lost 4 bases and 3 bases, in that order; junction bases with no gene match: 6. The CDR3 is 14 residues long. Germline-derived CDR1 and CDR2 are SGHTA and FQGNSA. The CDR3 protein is CASSYGAGVYEQYF. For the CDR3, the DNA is TGTGCCAGCAGCTATGGGGCGGGAGTCTACGAGCAGTACTTC.

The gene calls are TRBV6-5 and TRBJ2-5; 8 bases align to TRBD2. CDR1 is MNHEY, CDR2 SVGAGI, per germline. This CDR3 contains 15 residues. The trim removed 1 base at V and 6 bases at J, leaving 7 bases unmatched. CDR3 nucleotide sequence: TGTGCCAGCAGTTACTTGACCGGGGGGGCTCAGACCCAGTACTTC. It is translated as CASSYLTGGAQTQYF.

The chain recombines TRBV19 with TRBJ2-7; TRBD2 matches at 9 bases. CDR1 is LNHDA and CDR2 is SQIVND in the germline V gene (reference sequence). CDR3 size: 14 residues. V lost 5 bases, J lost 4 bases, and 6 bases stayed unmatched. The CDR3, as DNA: TGTGCCAGTAGTCATAGCGGGAGCGGGTACGAGCAGTACTTC. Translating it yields CASSHSGSGYEQYF.

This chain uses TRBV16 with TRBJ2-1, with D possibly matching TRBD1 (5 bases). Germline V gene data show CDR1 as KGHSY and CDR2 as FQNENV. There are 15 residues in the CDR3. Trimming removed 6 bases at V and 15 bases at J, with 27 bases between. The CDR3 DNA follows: TGTGCCAGCAGTCAAACCAGGGTCTCGGAAGCGAGTCCGTTCTTC. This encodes CASSQTRVSEASPFF.